These 10 T cell receptor beta chains share one sample of origin, sequenced in a study of regulatory T cells in long-lasting Graves disease. To make TCR beta libraries, researchers used iRepertoire HTBI primers and Arm-PCR of CDR3 regions. MiXCR, run by TCRdb on the multiplex PCR reads, gives a single entry per CDR3 protein. This sample has fewer than 600,000 distinct CDR3 sequences; approximately 23% occur once, and the top ten carry less than 15%. Time point defined: persistent/refractory GD, antithyroid drugs over 5 years with positive TRAb. The TCR library was made from RNA that had been extracted from PBMCs in TRIzol. Material: peripheral blood mononuclear cells (PBMCs), obtained when the disease was refractory, from a patient treated with antithyroid drugs. Receptors were obtained from a female donor with Graves disease.

The genes are TRBV6-2 or TRBV6-3 and TRBJ2-7; TRBD2 aligns across 9 bases. The junction had 16 bases not matched to a gene; V was cut back by 2 bases and J by 5 bases. This CDR3 has 18 residues. Germline V lookup: CDR1 MNHEY, CDR2 SVGEGT. The CDR3 nucleotides are TGTGCCAGCAGTTACCCGACTCAAACCCTAGCGGGATTCGACGAGCAGTACTTC. Translating gives CASSYPTQTLAGFDEQYF.

This clonotype was observed at least ten times. V and J are TRBV11-2 and TRBJ2-7; D is unresolved. CDR3 length: 13 residues. Germline CDR1 and CDR2: SGHAT and FQNNGV. V was trimmed by 4 bases and J by 0 bases, leaving 7 bases between them. The CDR3 protein is CASSSTDSYEQYF. The CDR3 DNA is TGTGCCAGCAGCTCCACCGACTCCTACGAGCAGTACTTC.

This clonotype was counted between two and nine times. The chain links TRBV12-3 or TRBV12-4 to TRBJ2-2; D uncertain. V gave up 4 bases and J gave up 1 base, with 16 bases separating them. CDR3 length equals 17 residues. In nucleotides, the CDR3 is TGTGCCAGCAGTTCTGTACTGCGGACGGGGAACACCGGGGAGCTGTTTTTT. The encoded protein is CASSSVLRTGNTGELFF.

CDR3 DNA sequence: TGTGCCAGCAGCGTAGGAGCTGTGGAAGAGACCCAGTACTTC. This gives the protein CASSVGAVEETQYF. The chain combines TRBV9 with TRBJ2-5; unclear D gene. Germline lookup yields CDR1 SGDLS and CDR2 YYNGEE. The CDR3 runs to 14 residues. Deletions cut 0 bases from V and 3 bases from J, with 9 bases between. Variable domain in full (rest from reference TRBV9 and TRBJ2-5): DSGVTQTPKHLITATGQRVTLRCSPRSGDLSVYWYQQSLDQGLQFLIQYYNGEERAKGNILERFSAQQFPDLHSELNLSSLELGDSALYFCASSVGAVEETQYFGPGTRLLVL.

This clonotype was seen a handful of times. V gene TRBV20-1 combines with J gene TRBJ1-2; tentative D call: TRBD1 (5 bases). The CDR3 contains 15 residues. V lost 1 base and J lost 0, with 12 bases in between. The germline V gene has CDR1 DFQATT and CDR2 SNEGSKA (reference sequence). The CDR3 nucleotides are TGCAGTGCTAGAGTTAGAGGGGATACTAACTATGGCTACACCTTC. Residues: CSARVRGDTNYGYTF.

This clonotype has more than one count but fewer than ten. V gene TRBV20-1 combines with J gene TRBJ1-1, with D unresolved. V lost 2 bases and J lost 0, with 7 bases in between. CDR3 length: 13 residues. The germline gives CDR1 DFQATT, CDR2 SNEGSKA (reference sequence). CDR3 sequence (DNA): TGCAGTGCTAGATATCCCATGAACACTGAAGCTTTCTTT. Its translation: CSARYPMNTEAFF.

V gene TRBV10-3 combines with J gene TRBJ1-2; TRBD1 is a possible D gene (5 bases). Deletions cut 8 bases from V and 6 bases from J, with 22 bases between. Germline V gene data show CDR1 as ENHRY and CDR2 as SYGVKD. The CDR3 loop spans 15 amino acids. The CDR3 is CAISTQSGGRDGYTF. In nucleotides, the CDR3 is TGTGCCATCTCCACCCAGTCCGGGGGGAGAGATGGCTACACCTTC.

The chain has TRBV20-1 and TRBJ1-2; unclear D gene. The ends were cut back, 3 bases at V and 4 bases at J, with 12 bases in the middle. Germline CDR1 and CDR2: DFQATT and SNEGSKA (reference sequence). The CDR3 runs to 13 residues. In DNA form, the CDR3 reads TGCAGTGCTAGTGCGGCCTTTACCTATGGCTACACCTTC. This encodes CSASAAFTYGYTF.

The table lists this clonotype with many counts. The CDR3 bases are TGTGCCAGCAGTGAAGGGCAGGGGGCGCGCACTGAAGCTTTCTTT. Residues: CASSEGQGARTEAFF. The gene calls are TRBV2 and TRBJ1-1; 8 nucleotides agree with TRBD1. The CDR3 runs to 15 residues. V was pared by 1 base and J by 4 bases, with 5 bases of the junction left unmatched. Looked up from germline, CDR1 is SNHLY and CDR2 is FYNNEI.

In its sample, this clonotype was seen many times. An end of the junction does not agree with germline; a read error may underlie this. Written as DNA, the CDR3 is TGTGCCAGCCGAAGGACGGCCGGGTTGGGTTTT. It translates to CASRRTAGLGF. The V call is TRBV2, the J call TRBJ1-1; no firm D call. This CDR3 has 11 residues. Germline loops: CDR1 SNHLY, CDR2 FYNNEI.